This is a list of T cell receptor beta chains from one sample in a study of Ad26.COV2.S vaccination and SARS-CoV-2 variants. TCRdb's table, derived via immunoSEQ multiplex PCR, lists solely in-frame clones and lacks some. Of over 250,000 clones detected, around 87% appear once; the ten largest clones hold 3% to 4%. Material: peripheral blood, obtained in a trial of Ad26.COV2.S vaccine versus placebo. The receptors originated from a person between 18 and 65 years old who received the Ad26.COV2.S COVID-19 vaccine or a placebo. Each CDR3 is given with its conserved first and last residue. The D gene is left open where the match is weak. Not every row has a clone size; where given, it reads once, few, many or a size class.

TRBV7-9	.	TRBD2	TRBJ2-1	TGTGCCAGCAGCGCCTCCCCTGGACTAGCGGGGGACAATGAGCAGTTCTTC	CASSASPGLAGDNEQFF
TRBV9	.	.	TRBJ2-7	TGTGCCAGCACCCCGGAGGACATTGGGGAGCAGTACTTC	CASTPEDIGEQYF
TRBV3-1/TRBV3-2	.	TRBD2	TRBJ2-2	TGTGCCAGCAGCCGACCGGGACTAGCAGGGGGGGAGCTGTTTTTT	CASSRPGLAGGELFF
TRBV5-1	.	.	TRBJ2-2	TGCGCCAGCAGCCCCCGGGACGGAAACACCGGGGAGCTGTTTTTT	CASSPRDGNTGELFF
TRBV11-1	.	.	TRBJ2-7	TGTGCCAGCAGCCGGCAGGGGACACTCTACGAGCAGTACTTC	CASSRQGTLYEQYF
TRBV5-1	.	.	TRBJ2-3	TGCGCCAGCAGCCCAACCCTCCCCCACACAGATACGCAGTATTTT	CASSPTLPHTDTQYF
TRBV15	.	TRBD2	TRBJ2-7	TGTGCCACCAGCAGGCCGTCTAGCGGGAGGTACGAGCAGTACTTC	CATSRPSSGRYEQYF
TRBV6-8	.	.	TRBJ2-7	TGTGCCAGCAGGAGGACAGACGCCTACGAGCAGTACTTC	CASRRTDAYEQYF
TRBV2	once	.	TRBJ2-3	TGTGCCAGCGCCGGAGGGACACCCAGCACAGATACGCAGTATTTT	CASAGGTPSTDTQYF
TRBV19	.	.	TRBJ2-3	TGTGCCAGTAGTATCGGGCCGGGGAATACGCAGTATTTT	CASSIGPGNTQYF
TRBV4-1	.	TRBD1	TRBJ2-7	TGCGCCAGCAGCCCAGGGGACAGACTCTACGAGCAGTACTTC	CASSPGDRLYEQYF
TRBV5-4	.	.	TRBJ1-3	TGTGCCAGCAGCCCCTTCGGGAAAAGCTCTGGAAACACCATATATTTT	CASSPFGKSSGNTIYF
TRBV19	.	.	TRBJ2-5	TGTGCCAGTAGTGACCGGGAGACCCAGTACTTC	CASSDRETQYF
TRBV18	few	TRBD1	TRBJ1-6	TGTGCCAGCTCACCAAGGGGACAGGGGAGCTCCTATAATTCACCCCTCCACTTT	CASSPRGQGSSYNSPLHF
TRBV7-9	.	.	TRBJ1-1	TGTGCCAGCAGCTTATGGACACCGAACACTGAAGCTTTCTTT	CASSLWTPNTEAFF
TRBV7-9	.	.	TRBJ1-6	TGTGCCAGCAGCTTACGTTCAGGGATCTATAATTCACCCCTCCACTTT	CASSLRSGIYNSPLHF
TRBV12-3/TRBV12-4	.	.	TRBJ2-3	TGTGCCAGCAGTTTTCGGAGCACAGATACGCAGTATTTT	CASSFRSTDTQYF
TRBV27	.	.	TRBJ2-1	TGTGCCAGCAGGAGAAGTACTAGCTCCTACAATGAGCAGTTCTTC	CASRRSTSSYNEQFF
TRBV10-2	once	.	TRBJ1-3	TGCGCCAGCATAGGGCCAGATATCTCTGGAAACACCATATATTTT	CASIGPDISGNTIYF
TRBV7-3	.	TRBD1	TRBJ2-7	TGTGCCAGCAGCTTGGACAGGGGCTACGAGCAGTACTTC	CASSLDRGYEQYF
TRBV7-9	many	.	TRBJ2-6	TGTGCCAGCAGCTTTGCAGGGGTTGGGGCCAACGTCCTGACTTTC	CASSFAGVGANVLTF
TRBV12-3/TRBV12-4	once	TRBD2	TRBJ2-1	TGTGCCAGCAGTTTGCGGGGGGAGCAGTTCTTC	CASSLRGEQFF
TRBV7-8	.	.	TRBJ2-2	TGTGCCAGCAGCTTCGGGCCATCGAACACCGGGGAGCTGTTTTTT	CASSFGPSNTGELFF
TRBV14	.	.	TRBJ1-2	TGTGCCAGCAGCCAAAACTTTCAGGGTGAAGGCTACACCTTC	CASSQNFQGEGYTF
TRBV7-2	few	TRBD2	TRBJ2-3	TGTGCCAGCAGCCAACGGGGGGGCCTTAGCACAGATACGCAGTATTTT	CASSQRGGLSTDTQYF
TRBV19	.	TRBD1	TRBJ1-2	TGTGCCAGTTGTGAGCCGGGACAGACAAGCTCTGGCTACACCTTC	CASCEPGQTSSGYTF
TRBV5-1	.	.	TRBJ1-1	TGCGCCAGCAGGGAGGGTACCGCTTCTAACACTGAAGCTTTCTTT	CASREGTASNTEAFF
TRBV20-1	.	.	TRBJ2-2	TGCAGTGCTAGTTCCCCCGGGACAACGAACACCGGGGAGCTGTTTTTT	CSASSPGTTNTGELFF
TRBV21-1	.	.	TRBJ1-4	TGTGCCAGCAGCAAAGGGGGACAGGGGTTCGGAACTAATGAAAAACTGTTTTTT	CASSKGGQGFGTNEKLFF
TRBV7-3	.	.	TRBJ1-1	TGTGCCAGCAGCTTAAGGGCCGAAGGGAACACTGAAGCTTTCTTT	CASSLRAEGNTEAFF
TRBV4-2	.	.	TRBJ2-3	TGTGCCAGCAGCCAAGGGCAGGGCGATACGCAGTATTTT	CASSQGQGDTQYF
TRBV9	.	.	TRBJ2-1	TGTGCCAGCAGCGAAGCGGGTTACCTCTCCTACAATGAGCAGTTCTTC	CASSEAGYLSYNEQFF
TRBV3-1/TRBV3-2	.	.	TRBJ1-2	TGTGCCAGCAGCCAAGTTCCCGGCCGGGGCTACACCTTC	CASSQVPGRGYTF
TRBV5-6	.	.	TRBJ2-5	TGTGCCAGCAGCTGGGGCTCAGGGACGGGGGAGACCCAGTACTTC	CASSWGSGTGETQYF
TRBV2	.	.	TRBJ1-4	TGTGCCAGTGGAGGACAGAGCTTTAATGAAAAACTGTTTTTT	CASGGQSFNEKLFF
TRBV7-2	.	.	TRBJ1-1	TGTGCCAGCAGCTTAGTATTCGCCCGTGGGGGGACTGAAGCTTTCTTT	CASSLVFARGGTEAFF
TRBV7-9	.	.	TRBJ1-1	TGTGCCAGCAGCACACTCCCACAGGGAATCATGAACACTGAAGCTTTCTTT	CASSTLPQGIMNTEAFF
TRBV5-1	.	.	TRBJ2-1	TGCGCCAGCAGCTTCTCCTACAATGAGCAGTTCTTC	CASSFSYNEQFF
TRBV5-1	.	.	TRBJ2-3	TGCGCCAGCAGCTTGCGGACTAACACAGATACGCAGTATTTT	CASSLRTNTDTQYF
TRBV5-6	.	.	TRBJ1-6	TGTGCCAGCAGCTCCAGCTCCTATAATTCACCCCTCCACTTT	CASSSSSYNSPLHF
TRBV5-4	few	TRBD1	TRBJ1-5	TGTGCCAGCAGCTTTGGGGGACAGGACAATCAGCCCCAGCATTTT	CASSFGGQDNQPQHF
TRBV7-9	.	TRBD1	TRBJ1-4	TGTGCCAGCAGCGTCCTACCGGGACAGATAAATGAAAAACTGTTTTTT	CASSVLPGQINEKLFF
TRBV7-2	few	.	TRBJ1-5	TGTGCCAGCAGCACAGGAGAGAATCAGCCCCAGCATTTT	CASSTGENQPQHF
TRBV19	.	.	TRBJ1-2	TGTGCCAGTAGTCCTCCCGGGATTTTCTATGGCTACACCTTC	CASSPPGIFYGYTF
TRBV19	.	.	TRBJ2-7	TGTGCCAGTAGTCAGGGGACACACTACGAGCAGTACTTC	CASSQGTHYEQYF
TRBV6-6	.	.	TRBJ1-1	TGTGCCAGCAGTTACACCTTGAACACTGAAGCTTTCTTT	CASSYTLNTEAFF
TRBV7-2	.	.	TRBJ2-1	TGTGCCAGCGCCGACCCTGGCGAGCAGTTCTTC	CASADPGEQFF
TRBV12-3/TRBV12-4	.	.	TRBJ2-5	TGTGCCAGCAGCTCCCTAGAGACCCAGTACTTC	CASSSLETQYF
TRBV11-2	.	.	TRBJ1-1	TGTGCCAGCAGCCTACAGGGTATGAACACTGAAGCTTTCTTT	CASSLQGMNTEAFF
TRBV7-9	.	.	TRBJ2-5	TGTGCCAGCAGCCCAGCGGGACAGAGAAAAGAGACCCAGTACTTC	CASSPAGQRKETQYF
TRBV3-1/TRBV3-2	.	.	TRBJ2-1	TGTGCCAGCAGCCCCACGCGGAGCTCCTACAATGAGCAGTTCTTC	CASSPTRSSYNEQFF
TRBV7-9	.	.	TRBJ2-4	TGTGCCAGCAGCCAGGCCTCAGCCAAAAACATTCAGTACTTC	CASSQASAKNIQYF
TRBV3-1/TRBV3-2	.	TRBD2	TRBJ2-3	TGTGCCAGCAGCCAAGACCTAGCGGGGGAAGATTATACGCAGTATTTT	CASSQDLAGEDYTQYF
TRBV6-6	.	.	TRBJ1-3	TGTGCCAGCAACCAGAGAGCTGGAAACACCATATATTTT	CASNQRAGNTIYF